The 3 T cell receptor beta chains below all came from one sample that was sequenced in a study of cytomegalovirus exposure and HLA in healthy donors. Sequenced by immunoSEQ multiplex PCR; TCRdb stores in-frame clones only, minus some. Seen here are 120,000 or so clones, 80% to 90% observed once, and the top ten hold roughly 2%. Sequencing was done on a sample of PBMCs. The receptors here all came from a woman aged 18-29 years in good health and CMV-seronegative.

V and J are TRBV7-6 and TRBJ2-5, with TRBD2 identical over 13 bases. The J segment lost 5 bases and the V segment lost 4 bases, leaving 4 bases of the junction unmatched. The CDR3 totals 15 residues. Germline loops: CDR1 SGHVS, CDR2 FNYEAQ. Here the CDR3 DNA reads TGTGCCAGCAGCTGGGGACTAGCGGGACGGGAGACCCAGTACTTC. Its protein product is CASSWGLAGRETQYF. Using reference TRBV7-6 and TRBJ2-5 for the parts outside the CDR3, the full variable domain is GAGVSQSPRYKVTKRGQDVALRCDPISGHVSLYWYRQALGQGPEFLTYFNYEAQQDKSGLPNDRFSAERPEGSISTLTIQRTEQRDSAMYRCASSWGLAGRETQYFGPGTRLLVL.

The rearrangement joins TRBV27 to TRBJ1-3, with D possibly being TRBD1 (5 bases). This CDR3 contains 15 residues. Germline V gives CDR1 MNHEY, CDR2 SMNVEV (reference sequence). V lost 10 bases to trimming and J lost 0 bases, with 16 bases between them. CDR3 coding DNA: TGTGCCACGACCGACAGTGACGACTCTGGAAACACCATATATTTT. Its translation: CATTDSDDSGNTIYF.

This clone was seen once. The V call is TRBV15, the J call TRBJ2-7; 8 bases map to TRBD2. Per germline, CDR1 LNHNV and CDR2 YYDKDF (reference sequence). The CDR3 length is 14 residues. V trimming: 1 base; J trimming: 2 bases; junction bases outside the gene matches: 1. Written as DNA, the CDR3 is TGTGCCACCAGCAGAGCGGGAGGGACCTACGAGCAGTACTTC. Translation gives CATSRAGGTYEQYF.